The next 14 T cell receptor beta chains were all read from a single sample in a study of glioma-infiltrating T cells after dendritic cell vaccination. The repertoire was sequenced with immunoSEQ multiplex PCR; TCRdb's copy has only in-frame clones and lacks some. The table records tens of thousands of clones, about 80% of them present only once. The input for sequencing was blood, taken before dendritic cell vaccination. These receptor sequences come from a human donor with glioblastoma.

This clone has just a few counts. The rearrangement joins TRBV5-8 to TRBJ1-5; 9 nucleotides line up with TRBD1. Trimming cost V 0 bases and J 0 bases; bases outside gene matches: 10. The CDR3 runs 19 residues. Germline V gives CDR1 SGHTS, CDR2 YDEGEE. DNA for the CDR3: TGTGCCAGCAGCTTGGTGCGGACAGGGGCCGACTATAGCAATCAGCCCCAGCATTTT. This gives the protein CASSLVRTGADYSNQPQHF.

The chain carries TRBV7-2 and TRBJ1-4; 10 bases fit TRBD1. The junction had 1 base not matched to a gene; V was cut back by 5 bases and J by 4 bases. Germline CDR1 and CDR2: SGHTA and FQGNSA. The CDR3 loop spans 14 amino acids. CDR3 in amino acids: CASSRDRGNEKLFF. The CDR3 DNA is TGTGCCAGCAGCCGGGACAGGGGTAATGAAAAACTGTTTTTT.

The chain recombines TRBV25-1 with TRBJ1-1; 8 nucleotides line up with TRBD1. Germline CDR1 and CDR2: MGHDK and SYGVNS. The CDR3 spans 15 residues. V lost 2 bases to trimming and J lost 5 bases; unmatched junction nucleotides: 7. The CDR3 DNA reads TGTGCCAGCAGTGAAGTGGACAGGGAGGGTACTGAAGCTTTCTTT. Its protein is CASSEVDREGTEAFF.

The J gene is TRBJ2-7, the V gene TRBV6-1, with 9 bases lining up with TRBD1. The CDR3 extends over 14 amino acids. The ends lost 7 bases at V and 2 bases at J; junction bases unmatched: 6. In germline, CDR1 is MNHNS, CDR2 SASEGT. CDR3 loop: CASTDGQGTYEQYV. The CDR3 DNA reads TGTGCCAGCACCGACGGACAGGGGACCTACGAGCAGTACGTC.

V usage is TRBV2 and J usage is TRBJ2-7; D gene unclear. Germline V CDR1 and CDR2: SNHLY, FYNNEI. The CDR3 extends over 13 amino acids. V lost 3 bases and J lost 6, with 12 bases in between. The CDR3 DNA reads as TGTGCCAGCAGTGAGGCGCGAAGAGGCGAGCAGTACGTC. It codes for CASSEARRGEQYV.

This chain links TRBV2 with TRBJ2-3; D unclear. This CDR3 comprises 16 residues. Trimming took off 3 bases at V and 6 bases at J, with 19 bases between the two ends. Germline CDR1 and CDR2: SNHLY and FYNNEI. The CDR3 coding sequence is TGTGCCAGCAGTGAGTTGCAGACACCCTCTGGGGATACGCAGTATTTT. It yields the protein CASSELQTPSGDTQYF.

This chain links TRBV19 with TRBJ2-4, with 8 nucleotides matching TRBD2. The CDR3 length is 16 residues. Germline-derived CDR1 and CDR2 are LNHDA and SQIVND (reference sequence). The J segment lost 2 bases and the V segment lost 5 bases, leaving 8 bases of the junction unmatched. The chain's CDR3 is CASSVSGSGSKNIQYF. The CDR3 DNA is TGTGCCAGTAGTGTCAGCGGGAGCGGGTCCAAAAACATTCAGTACTTC. Based on the CDR3 plus reference TRBV19 and TRBJ2-4, the full variable domain is DGGITQSPKYLFRKEGQNVTLSCEQNLNHDAMYWYRQDPGQGLRLIYYSQIVNDFQKGDIAEGYSVSREKKESFPLTVTSAQKNPTAFYLCASSVSGSGSKNIQYFGAGTRLSVL.

V gene TRBV25-1 combines with J gene TRBJ2-5, with a tentative D call TRBD1 (6 bases). Germline V gives CDR1 MGHDK, CDR2 SYGVNS. V lost 8 bases and J 1 base, leaving 17 bases between the germline ends. The CDR3 runs to 15 residues. CDR3 loop: CASGTPTGFQETQYF. In nucleotides, the CDR3 is TGTGCCAGCGGAACCCCTACAGGGTTCCAAGAGACCCAGTACTTC.

The gene calls are TRBV7-2 and TRBJ2-1, with 8 positions matching TRBD2. V trimming: 6 bases; J trimming: 5 bases; junction bases outside the gene matches: 12. The CDR3 totals 16 residues. Germline CDR1 and CDR2: SGHTA and FQGNSA. The CDR3 here is CASRLRRPAGDNEQFF. In nucleotides, the CDR3 is TGTGCCAGCAGGCTTAGGCGTCCAGCGGGAGACAATGAGCAGTTCTTC.

The DNA for the CDR3 is TGTGCCAGCAGTTACGTGACAGGGGACACAGATACGCAGTATTTT. Protein product: CASSYVTGDTDTQYF. V and J are TRBV6-6 and TRBJ2-3, with 8 bases matching TRBD1. Looked up from germline, CDR1 is MNHNY and CDR2 is SVGAGI (reference sequence). The V and J ends lost 2 bases and 2 bases, in that order; junction bases with no gene match: 3. This CDR3 region has 15 residues.

The gene calls are TRBV19 and TRBJ1-2, with a tentative D call TRBD1 (6 bases). This CDR3 spans 14 amino acids. Germline CDR1 and CDR2: LNHDA and SQIVND (reference sequence). V was cut by 4 bases and J by 2 bases, with 11 bases left in between. CDR3 coding DNA: TGTGCCAGTAGTAAAGGGGACATAAACTATGGCTACACCTTC. Residues: CASSKGDINYGYTF.

V and J are TRBV6-1 and TRBJ2-1; TRBD1 agrees at 7 bases. The CDR3 spans 13 residues. V lost 5 bases and J lost 7; bases outside the gene matches: 5. Germline V gene sequence: CDR1 MNHNS, CDR2 SASEGT. CDR3: CASSPQGINEQFF. CDR3 coding DNA: TGTGCCAGCAGTCCACAGGGGATAAATGAGCAGTTCTTC.

CDR3 nucleotides: TGTGCCAGCAGTGGTCGACTAGCTCCGAATGAGCAGTTCTTC. Translating it yields CASSGRLAPNEQFF. The rearrangement uses TRBV2 and TRBJ2-1; 7 nucleotides line up with TRBD2. V shed 4 bases and J 7 bases; nucleotides not matched to a gene: 7. The CDR3 length is 14 residues. Germline V CDR1 and CDR2: SNHLY, FYNNEI. Complete variable domain (other parts from reference TRBV2 and TRBJ2-1): EPEVTQTPSHQVTQMGQEVILRCVPISNHLYFYWYRQILGQKVEFLVSFYNNEISEKSEIFDDQFSVERPDGSNFTLKIRSTKLEDSAMYFCASSGRLAPNEQFFGPGTRLTVL.

The genes are TRBV7-9 and TRBJ1-2; no definite D call. Trimming removed 1 base from V and 0 bases from J, with 9 bases in between. Germline V gene data show CDR1 as SEHNR and CDR2 as FQNEAQ (reference sequence). The CDR3 totals 15 residues. This CDR3 reads CASSLDEGANYGYTF. The CDR3 DNA follows: TGTGCCAGCAGCTTAGATGAGGGCGCTAACTATGGCTACACCTTC.